These 22 T cell receptor beta chains were sequenced from one sample in a study of T cells in Graves' hyperthyroidism and ophthalmopathy. RNA transcripts provided the source from which TCR beta CDR3 regions were amplified. The HTBI set primed first-round TCR CDR3 RT-PCR. From the multiplex PCR reads, TCRdb called clonotypes with MiXCR, one entry per CDR3 protein. The repertoire includes hundreds of thousands of distinct CDR3 sequences, roughly an eighth of them detected once, and around 9.2% sits in the top ten. Sequencing used blood. The receptors come from a woman between 18 and 30 years old with Graves' hyperthyroidism.

This clonotype was recorded many times. This chain joins TRBV7-3 and TRBJ2-1, with 7 bases aligning to TRBD1. Trimming at V came to 6 bases and at J to 8 bases, leaving 16 bases not matched to a gene. CDR3 size: 16 residues. In germline, CDR1 is SGHTA, CDR2 FQGTGA. The CDR3 region is CASSLWAGGMFDEQFF. CDR3 DNA sequence: TGTGCCAGCAGTCTCTGGGCAGGGGGAATGTTCGATGAGCAGTTCTTC. The whole variable domain, remainder taken from reference TRBV7-3 and TRBJ2-1, is GAGVSQTPSNKVTEKGKYVELRCDPISGHTALYWYRQSLGQGPEFLIYFQGTGAADDSGLPNDRFFAVRPEGSVSTLKIQRTERGDSAVYLCASSLWAGGMFDEQFFGPGTRLTVL.

Worth noting for this clonotype: A much larger clone lies a single base off, so this may be a read error. This chain links TRBV6-2 or TRBV6-3 with TRBJ2-7, with 7 bases aligning to TRBD1. Germline V gene sequence: CDR1 MNHEY, CDR2 SVGEGT. The CDR3 runs 14 residues. Losses at the gene ends were 5 bases for V and 3 bases for J; bases not matched to a gene: 7. The CDR3 DNA reads TGTGCCAGCAGTAGGGGACAGCGAGGCTACGAGCAGTACTTC. It is translated as CASSRGQRGYEQYF.

The CDR3 sequence: CASSRPASGANVLTF. In DNA, the CDR3 is TGTGCCAGCAGCAGGCCGGCCTCTGGGGCCAACGTCCTGACTTTC. V and J are TRBV3-2 and TRBJ2-6. TRBV3-2 has pseudogene status. The CDR3 is made up of 15 amino acids.

This clonotype appeared a few times. The chain employs TRBV19 and TRBJ2-1, with D maybe TRBD2 (5 bases). Germline CDR1 reads LNHDA; CDR2 reads SQIVND (reference sequence). V lost 5 bases and J lost 0, with 17 bases in between. CDR3 length: 17 residues. The CDR3 loop is CASSLGGPRSSYNEQFF. The DNA of the CDR3 is TGTGCCAGTAGTTTGGGCGGGCCGAGAAGCTCCTACAATGAGCAGTTCTTC.

Ten or more counts support this clonotype. The chain employs TRBV5-8 and TRBJ2-3; 9 bases map to TRBD1. Germline V gene sequence: CDR1 SGHTS, CDR2 YDEGEE. Germline trimming cut 10 bases from V and 2 bases from J; bases unmatched to any gene: 17. This CDR3 region has 17 residues. The CDR3 DNA reads as TGTGCCGAGACAGGGGGTAGAGCGGGCCAGCCCACAGATACGCAGTATTTT. Its protein product is CAETGGRAGQPTDTQYF.

The rearrangement uses TRBV19 and TRBJ2-2; D not resolved. Germline loops: CDR1 LNHDA, CDR2 SQIVND (reference sequence). Trimming shortened V by 4 bases and J by 2 bases, and 8 bases separated the two germline ends. The CDR3 length is 14 residues. DNA for the CDR3: TGTGCCAGTAGTAGCCCCGTAAACACCGGGGAGCTGTTTTTT. It specifies CASSSPVNTGELFF.

This clonotype was detected many times. The chain employs TRBV4-1 and TRBJ1-2; D may be TRBD1 (6 bases). The CDR3 totals 15 residues. The germline V gene has CDR1 MGHRA and CDR2 YSYEKL. V dropped 1 base and J dropped 6 bases, with 15 bases sitting between them. The DNA for the CDR3 is TGCGCCAGCAGCCAAGGGTTTGGGGGGCTGGATGGCTACACCTTC. Its protein product is CASSQGFGGLDGYTF.

The chain recombines TRBV9 with TRBJ1-2; D call uncertain. V was trimmed by 0 bases and J by 0 bases, leaving 9 bases between them. This CDR3 has 15 amino acids. In germline, CDR1 is SGDLS, CDR2 YYNGEE. The CDR3 sequence is CASSVDESSNYGYTF. As DNA, the CDR3 is TGTGCCAGCAGCGTAGATGAAAGCTCTAACTATGGCTACACCTTC.

This clonotype was recorded many times. The chain combines TRBV7-3 with TRBJ2-2; 12 nucleotides align to TRBD2. The germline V gene encodes CDR1 SGHTA and CDR2 FQGTGA. The CDR3 runs to 16 residues. J was trimmed by 6 bases and V by 2 bases; bases with no gene match: 4. This CDR3 is CASSLPTSGSSGELFF. CDR3 in DNA: TGTGCCAGCAGCTTACCGACTAGCGGGAGTTCCGGGGAGCTGTTTTTT.

This rearrangement joins TRBV5-6 to TRBJ2-5; D possibly matches TRBD1 or TRBD2 (5 bases each). There are 13 residues in the CDR3. Trimming shortened V by 0 bases and J by 13 bases, and 16 bases separated the two germline ends. Germline V CDR1 and CDR2: SGHDT, YYEEEE. CDR3 sequence reads: CASSLATERGLYF. The CDR3 DNA is TGTGCCAGCAGCTTGGCCACGGAACGGGGCCTGTACTTC. Combining the CDR3 with reference TRBV5-6 and TRBJ2-5 gives the whole variable domain DAGVTQSPTHLIKTRGQQVTLRCSPKSGHDTVSWYQQALGQGPQFIFQYYEEEERQRGNFPDRFSGHQFPNYSSELNVNALLLGDSALYLCASSLATERGLYFGPGTRLLVL.

This clonotype was counted only a few times. The chain links TRBV19 to TRBJ1-1, with TRBD1 matching over 8 bases. From germline, CDR1 is LNHDA and CDR2 SQIVND (reference sequence). V trimming: 10 bases; J trimming: 1 base; junction bases outside the gene matches: 11. The CDR3 runs 15 residues. Written as DNA, the CDR3 is TGTGCCATAGCGCCAGGGGGCGCGGGGAACACTGAAGCTTTCTTT. Protein sequence: CAIAPGGAGNTEAFF.

The table lists this clonotype with many counts. The chain has TRBV6-2 or TRBV6-3 and TRBJ1-1, with D perhaps TRBD1 (6 bases). Germline V gene lookup returns CDR1 MNHEY and CDR2 SVGEGT. Trimming stripped 6 bases from V and 1 base from J, with 21 bases between. This CDR3 is 17 amino acids long. CDR3 protein: CASSRTRQDGPNTEAFF. The DNA of the CDR3 is TGTGCCAGCAGCAGAACCAGACAGGATGGACCGAACACTGAAGCTTTCTTT.

This clonotype has ten or more counts. The rearrangement uses TRBV20-1 and TRBJ2-7; D is ambiguous. Germline V gene sequence: CDR1 DFQATT, CDR2 SNEGSKA (reference sequence). Trimming shortened V by 0 bases and J by 5 bases, and 17 bases separated the two germline ends. The CDR3 has 15 residues. CDR3 coding DNA: TGCAGTGCTAGAGAGGCGGAAAAAAACAAGAACGAGCAGTACTTC. This translates into CSAREAEKNKNEQYF.

This clonotype came up many times. The chain employs TRBV7-2 and TRBJ2-5, with D perhaps TRBD1 (5 bases). Germline V lookup: CDR1 SGHTA, CDR2 FQGNSA. CDR3 length equals 14 residues. Trimming left V 1 base short and J 10 bases short, with 16 bases between. The chain's CDR3 is CASSLVGRESDQYF. CDR3 DNA sequence: TGTGCCAGCAGCTTAGTGGGCAGGGAATCGGACCAGTACTTC.

This clonotype was detected ten times or more. The V gene is TRBV5-1, the J gene TRBJ2-3, with TRBD2 identical over 8 bases. The CDR3 contains 18 residues. Trimming at V came to 4 bases and at J to 5 bases, leaving 18 bases not matched to a gene. CDR1 is SGHRS, CDR2 YFSETQ, per germline. CDR3: CASSQQPFGLATRDTQYF. The DNA for the CDR3 is TGCGCCAGCAGCCAACAACCCTTCGGACTAGCAACCCGAGATACGCAGTATTTT.

This clonotype has ten or more counts. The chain joins TRBV5-1 to TRBJ1-3; a possible D gene is TRBD1 (5 bases). CDR3 size: 15 residues. Germline-derived CDR1 and CDR2 are SGHRS and YFSETQ. Trimming stripped 6 bases from V and 3 bases from J, with 16 bases between. The CDR3 DNA reads as TGCGCCAGCACCTGGGCGGCAGGGCTTGGAAACACCATATATTTT. The encoded protein is CASTWAAGLGNTIYF.

Many counts were recorded for this clonotype. The chain has TRBV20-1 and TRBJ1-1, with D maybe TRBD1 (5 bases). Germline lookup yields CDR1 DFQATT and CDR2 SNEGSKA (reference sequence). V lost 5 bases and J 1 base, leaving 11 bases between the germline ends. This CDR3 comprises 13 residues. The CDR3 coding sequence is TGCAGTGCTGACGGGACCCCGAACACTGAAGCTTTCTTT. Protein product: CSADGTPNTEAFF.

This clonotype was detected many times. The chain combines TRBV5-5 with TRBJ2-2, with 8 bases matching TRBD2. The CDR3 has 16 residues. With 1 base clipped from V and 4 bases from J, the junction kept 6 bases outside the gene matches. Germline-derived CDR1 and CDR2 are SGHKS and YYEKEE (reference sequence). The CDR3, as DNA: TGTGCCAGCAGCTTGAGCGGGAGTTTCCGCACCGGGGAGCTGTTTTTT. Protein: CASSLSGSFRTGELFF.

The table lists this clonotype with a few counts. This chain connects TRBV24-1 to TRBJ2-7, with 9 bases matching TRBD1. V lost 5 bases to trimming and J lost 2 bases; unmatched junction nucleotides: 3. Germline V lookup: CDR1 KGHDR, CDR2 SFDVKD. CDR3 length: 14 amino acids. In DNA, the CDR3 is TGTGCCACCAGTGCCGGGACAGGGCCCTACGAGCAGTACTTC. Its translation is CATSAGTGPYEQYF.

This clonotype was counted at least ten times. V gene TRBV30 combines with J gene TRBJ1-1; possibly TRBD1 for D (5 bases). V shed 0 bases and J shed 5 bases, with 16 bases lying between them. This CDR3 has 15 residues. Germline loops: CDR1 GTSNPN, CDR2 SVGIG (reference sequence). The chain's CDR3 is CAWSVVRGPSTEAFF. CDR3 DNA: TGTGCCTGGAGTGTAGTGCGGGGCCCAAGTACTGAAGCTTTCTTT.

This clonotype occurred many times. The chain combines TRBV3-1 with TRBJ2-7, with 9 positions matching TRBD2. This CDR3 comprises 15 residues. Germline CDR1 and CDR2: LGHDT and YNNKEL (reference sequence). V lost 3 bases, J lost 1 base, and 4 bases stayed unmatched. The CDR3 loop reads CASSHESGRSYEQYF. CDR3 coding DNA: TGTGCCAGCAGCCACGAAAGCGGGAGGTCCTACGAGCAGTACTTC.

The rearrangement joins TRBV11-1 to TRBJ1-1; tentatively, D is TRBD1 (5 bases). V was pared by 5 bases and J by 1 base, with 11 bases between. Germline lookup yields CDR1 SGHAT and CDR2 FQDESV (reference sequence). The CDR3 spans 14 residues. CDR3 coding DNA: TGTGCCAGCAGCAGAAGTAGGGGGAACACTGAAGCTTTCTTT. The encoded protein is CASSRSRGNTEAFF.